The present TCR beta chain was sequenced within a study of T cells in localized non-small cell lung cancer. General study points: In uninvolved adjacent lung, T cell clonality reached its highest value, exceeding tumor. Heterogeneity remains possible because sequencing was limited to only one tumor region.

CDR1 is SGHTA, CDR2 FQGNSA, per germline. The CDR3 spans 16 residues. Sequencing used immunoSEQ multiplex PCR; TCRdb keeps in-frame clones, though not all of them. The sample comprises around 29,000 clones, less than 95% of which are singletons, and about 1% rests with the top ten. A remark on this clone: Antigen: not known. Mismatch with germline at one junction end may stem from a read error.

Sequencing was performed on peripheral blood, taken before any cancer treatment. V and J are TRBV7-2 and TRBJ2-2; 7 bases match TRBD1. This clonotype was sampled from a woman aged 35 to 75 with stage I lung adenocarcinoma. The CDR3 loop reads CASSQARGSYTGELFF. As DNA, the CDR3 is TGCGCCAGCAGCCAAGCCAGGGGGTCATACACCGGGGAGCTGTTTTTT.